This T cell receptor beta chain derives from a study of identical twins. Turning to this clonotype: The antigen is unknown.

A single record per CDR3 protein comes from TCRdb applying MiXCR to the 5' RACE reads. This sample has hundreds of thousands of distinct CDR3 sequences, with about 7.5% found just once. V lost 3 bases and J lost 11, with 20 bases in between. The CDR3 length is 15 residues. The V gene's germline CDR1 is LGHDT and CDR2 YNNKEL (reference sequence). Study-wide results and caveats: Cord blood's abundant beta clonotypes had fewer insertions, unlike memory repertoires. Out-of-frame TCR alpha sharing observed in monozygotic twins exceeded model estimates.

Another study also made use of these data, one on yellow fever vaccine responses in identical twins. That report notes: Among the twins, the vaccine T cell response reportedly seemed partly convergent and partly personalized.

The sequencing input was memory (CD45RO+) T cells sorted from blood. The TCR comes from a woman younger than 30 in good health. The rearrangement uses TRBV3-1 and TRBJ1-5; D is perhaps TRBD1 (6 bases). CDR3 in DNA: TGTGCCAGCAGCCAGGCGACGGGGGGGGCGGTAACCCAGCATTTT. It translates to CASSQATGGAVTQHF.